This T cell receptor (beta chain) was found in a study of blood T cells in healthy people across ages. Alongside a J-beta primer mix, a sample-barcoded 5' primer served in a second PCR lasting about 7 to 11 cycles. TCRdb re-analysed the 5' RACE reads in MiXCR, keeping a single row per CDR3 protein. Among 1,300,000 or so distinct CDR3 sequences, 59% were seen once, and the ten largest hold more than 6%. Trimming removed 0 bases from V and 7 bases from J, with 19 bases in between. Per the germline V gene, CDR1 is LGHNA and CDR2 is YSLEER. The CDR3 is 17 residues long. The chain links TRBV4-3 to TRBJ2-1; D not certain. This receptor was obtained from a man aged 18 to 30 in good health. The sequencing sample was made of blood. The CDR3 sequence is CASSQDVGSSRRNEQFF. The CDR3 nucleotides read TGCGCCAGCAGCCAAGATGTTGGCTCTAGTAGAAGGAATGAGCAGTTCTTC.